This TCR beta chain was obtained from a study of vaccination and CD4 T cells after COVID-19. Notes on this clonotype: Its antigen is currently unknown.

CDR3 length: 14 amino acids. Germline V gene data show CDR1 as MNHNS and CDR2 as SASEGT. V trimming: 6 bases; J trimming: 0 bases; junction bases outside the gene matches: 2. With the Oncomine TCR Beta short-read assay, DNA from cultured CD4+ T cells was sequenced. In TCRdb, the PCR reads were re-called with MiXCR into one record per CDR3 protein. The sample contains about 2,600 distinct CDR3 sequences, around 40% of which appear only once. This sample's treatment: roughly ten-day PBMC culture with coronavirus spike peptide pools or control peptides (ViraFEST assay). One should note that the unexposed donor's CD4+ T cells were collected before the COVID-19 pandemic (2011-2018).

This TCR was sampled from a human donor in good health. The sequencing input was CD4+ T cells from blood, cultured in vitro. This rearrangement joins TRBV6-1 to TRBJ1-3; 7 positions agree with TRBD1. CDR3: CASRGQNSGNTIYF. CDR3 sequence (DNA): TGTGCCAGCAGGGGACAGAACTCTGGAAACACCATATATTTT.